This entry lists 30 T cell receptor beta chains sequenced from one sample in a study of blood T cells in healthy people across ages. The use of a sample-barcoded 5' primer and a J-beta primer mix characterized a second PCR of roughly 7 to 11 cycles. Each CDR3 protein is one row after TCRdb ran MiXCR on the 5' RACE reads. Altogether about 1.8 million distinct CDR3 sequences are present, roughly 52% being singletons, with the ten largest covering approximately 2%. Source material: blood. The receptors here all came from a woman aged 40 to 49 in good health.

This clonotype has only a few counts. The gene calls are TRBV27 and TRBJ2-5, with 8 bases identical to TRBD2. The J segment lost 4 bases and the V segment lost 7 bases, leaving 8 bases of the junction unmatched. This CDR3 comprises 14 residues. CDR1 is MNHEY and CDR2 is SMNVEV in the germline V gene (reference sequence). CDR3 nucleotides: TGTGCCAGCACCGCTGCGGGGGGCCGAGAGACCCAGTACTTC. Translation: CASTAAGGRETQYF.

This clonotype was seen a handful of times. The chain links TRBV3-1 to TRBJ1-5, with 12 bases aligning to TRBD1. CDR3 length: 16 residues. The junction had 2 bases not matched to a gene; V was cut back by 4 bases and J by 1 base. Germline V gene lookup returns CDR1 LGHDT and CDR2 YNNKEL (reference sequence). The DNA for the CDR3 is TGTGCCAGCAGCCGGGACAGGGGGCCAAGCAATCAGCCCCAGCATTTT. Protein sequence: CASSRDRGPSNQPQHF. Combining the CDR3 with reference TRBV3-1 and TRBJ1-5 gives the whole variable domain DTAVSQTPKYLVTQMGNDKSIKCEQNLGHDTMYWYKQDSKKFLKIMFSYNNKELIINETVPNRFSPKSPDKAHLNLHINSLELGDSAVYFCASSRDRGPSNQPQHFGDGTRLSIL.

J is TRBJ2-4 and V is TRBV4-3, with TRBD1 matching over 10 bases. Germline assignment: CDR1 LGHNA and CDR2 YSLEER. The J segment lost 4 bases and the V segment lost 6 bases, leaving 6 bases of the junction unmatched. This CDR3 contains 15 residues. CDR3 in amino acids: CASSMGTGAKNIQYF. CDR3 nucleotides: TGCGCCAGCAGTATGGGGACAGGGGCGAAAAACATTCAGTACTTC.

The CDR3 sequence is CAISPYWTGDGNEQYF. CDR3 nucleotides: TGTGCCATCAGTCCATATTGGACAGGTGATGGGAATGAGCAGTACTTC. J is TRBJ2-5 and V is TRBV10-3, with TRBD1 identical over 7 bases. The germline V gene has CDR1 ENHRY and CDR2 SYGVKD. The CDR3 runs 16 residues. V was pared by 5 bases and J by 11 bases, with 20 bases of the junction left unmatched.

The rearrangement links TRBV20-1 to TRBJ1-6, with 9 bases matching TRBD1. The junction had 5 bases not matched to a gene; V was cut back by 2 bases and J by 6 bases. CDR3 length: 15 amino acids. Looked up from germline, CDR1 is DFQATT and CDR2 is SNEGSKA (reference sequence). CDR3 region: CSARNRGLSNSPLHF. CDR3 sequence (DNA): TGCAGTGCTAGAAACAGGGGGCTGAGTAATTCACCCCTCCACTTT.

The rearrangement links TRBV9 to TRBJ2-5; no clear D. Germline lookup yields CDR1 SGDLS and CDR2 YYNGEE. CDR3 length equals 15 residues. V was pared by 0 bases and J by 4 bases, with 13 bases between. CDR3 residues: CASSVVSGRGETQYF. CDR3 nucleotides: TGTGCCAGCAGCGTAGTATCCGGACGAGGAGAGACCCAGTACTTC.

This clonotype has a single count. This chain links TRBV29-1 with TRBJ1-1; D possibly corresponds to TRBD1 (5 bases). The CDR3 totals 12 residues. V was clipped by 4 bases and J by 4 bases, with 10 bases between them. Germline V lookup: CDR1 SQVTM, CDR2 ANQGSEA. The CDR3 sequence is CSVADTFTEAFF. The CDR3 nucleotides are TGCAGCGTTGCGGACACCTTCACTGAAGCTTTCTTT.

The V and J genes are TRBV4-1 and TRBJ2-3, with 9 bases identical to TRBD2. The junction had 7 bases not matched to a gene; V was cut back by 2 bases and J by 1 base. The germline gives CDR1 MGHRA, CDR2 YSYEKL. The CDR3 consists of 17 residues. The CDR3 spells CASSQRGAGGRTDTQYF. CDR3 bases: TGCGCCAGCAGCCAAAGAGGAGCGGGGGGTCGCACAGATACGCAGTATTTT.

This chain connects TRBV6-5 to TRBJ2-3; 15 bases line up with TRBD2. Germline assignment: CDR1 MNHEY and CDR2 SVGAGI. This CDR3 has 16 amino acids. J was trimmed by 3 bases and V by 7 bases; bases with no gene match: 5. CDR3 protein: CASIWGLAGGTDTQYF. CDR3 nucleotide sequence: TGTGCCAGCATTTGGGGACTAGCGGGAGGTACAGATACGCAGTATTTT.

This clonotype was counted a few times. The chain is built from TRBV12-3 or TRBV12-4 and TRBJ2-5, with TRBD2 as a possible D gene (5 bases). CDR3 length: 13 residues. V lost 8 bases and J 1 base, leaving 11 bases between the germline ends. The CDR3: CASGPGIQETQYF. As DNA, the CDR3 is TGTGCCAGCGGTCCGGGAATCCAAGAGACCCAGTACTTC.

Only a few counts were recorded for this clonotype. This chain connects TRBV28 to TRBJ2-7; 11 bases align to TRBD2. This CDR3 has 13 amino acids. CDR1 is MDHEN, CDR2 SYDVKM, per germline. The J segment lost 3 bases and the V segment lost 8 bases, leaving 3 bases of the junction unmatched. CDR3 DNA sequence: TGTGCCAGCCGACTAGCGGGGCACTACGAGCAGTACTTC. This translates into CASRLAGHYEQYF.

The chain employs TRBV20-1 and TRBJ2-3, with D perhaps being TRBD1 or TRBD2 (6 bases each). The germline V and J ends were trimmed by 2 bases and 6 bases, with 15 bases remaining between them. The germline CDR1 and CDR2 sequences are DFQATT and SNEGSKA (reference sequence). This CDR3 comprises 14 residues. DNA for the CDR3: TGCAGTGCTAGACCCACCCGAGGGGGGGATACGCAGTATTTT. The encoded protein is CSARPTRGGDTQYF.

V and J are TRBV6-6 and TRBJ1-2; 7 nucleotides line up with TRBD1. J gave up 3 bases and V 10 bases, and 5 bases lay outside the gene matches. CDR3 length: 12 residues. The germline V gene has CDR1 MNHNY and CDR2 SVGAGI (reference sequence). CDR3 sequence: CAIRTGDYGYTF. CDR3 coding DNA: TGTGCCATACGGACAGGAGACTATGGCTACACCTTC.

The rearrangement uses TRBV15 and TRBJ2-1; no reliable D call. The V gene lost 0 bases and the J gene lost 1 base, with 7 bases spanning the gap. The V gene's germline CDR1 is LNHNV and CDR2 YYDKDF (reference sequence). This CDR3 spans 15 amino acids. CDR3 nucleotide sequence: TGTGCCACCAGCAGAGATGCGGAGTCCTACAATGAGCAGTTCTTC. Protein sequence: CATSRDAESYNEQFF.

The chain links TRBV10-3 to TRBJ2-4, with 9 positions matching TRBD2. Trimming cost V 6 bases and J 0 bases; bases outside gene matches: 9. Germline V CDR1 and CDR2: ENHRY, SYGVKD. The CDR3 contains 17 residues. This CDR3 reads CAISQRAGGEAKNIQYF. CDR3 in DNA: TGTGCCATCAGCCAGAGAGCGGGGGGCGAAGCCAAAAACATTCAGTACTTC.

V is TRBV4-3 and J is TRBJ2-7; 7 nucleotides line up with TRBD1. This CDR3 has 15 amino acids. V lost 1 base to trimming and J lost 3 bases; unmatched junction nucleotides: 6. Germline V gives CDR1 LGHNA, CDR2 YSLEER. CDR3 sequence reads: CASSQGRDSFYEQYF. CDR3 coding DNA: TGCGCCAGCAGCCAAGGCCGGGACAGCTTCTACGAGCAGTACTTC.

CDR3 sequence: CSAMGLAEETQYF. The CDR3 DNA sequence: TGCAGTGCTATGGGACTAGCGGAAGAGACCCAGTACTTC. The V and J genes are TRBV20-1 and TRBJ2-5, with 11 bases identical to TRBD2. Germline values: CDR1 DFQATT, CDR2 SNEGSKA (reference sequence). J gave up 3 bases and V 4 bases, and 1 base lay outside the gene matches. The CDR3 is 13 amino acids.

This clonotype has only a few counts. This sequence joins TRBV13 and TRBJ2-3; 8 positions agree with TRBD2. The CDR3 sequence is 16 residues long. With 5 bases clipped from V and 4 bases from J, the junction kept 11 bases outside the gene matches. In germline, CDR1 is PRHDT, CDR2 FYEKMQ (reference sequence). The DNA for the CDR3 is TGTGCCAGCAGCGGCACCGGGACTAGTATCCCAGATACGCAGTATTTT. This codes for CASSGTGTSIPDTQYF.

This chain connects TRBV6-5 to TRBJ1-2, with 10 bases aligning to TRBD1. CDR3 length equals 13 residues. Looked up from germline, CDR1 is MNHEY and CDR2 is SVGAGI. Trimming took 5 bases from V and 6 from J; bases not matched to a gene: 3. The CDR3 spells CASSKDRGHGYTF. The CDR3 nucleotides are TGTGCCAGCAGTAAAGACAGGGGGCATGGCTACACCTTC.

About this clonotype itself: Without the conserved terminal phenylalanine or tryptophan, this CDR3 likely stems from a read error. The gene calls are TRBV7-9 and TRBJ2-1; D may be TRBD2 (6 bases). Germline-derived CDR1 and CDR2 are SEHNR and FQNEAQ (reference sequence). The CDR3 extends over 15 amino acids. The V gene lost 8 bases and the J gene lost 7 bases, with 21 bases spanning the gap. CDR3 coding DNA: TGTGCCAGCTCTCCGTCAGGGTGGGGGGAGAATGAGCAGTTCATC. As protein: CASSPSGWGENEQFI.

This clonotype has more than one count but fewer than ten. The chain carries TRBV27 and TRBJ2-5; 10 bases are a match to TRBD2. This CDR3 is built from 16 residues. CDR1 is MNHEY and CDR2 is SMNVEV in the germline V gene (reference sequence). V trimming: 2 bases; J trimming: 2 bases; junction bases outside the gene matches: 5. In DNA, the CDR3 is TGTGCCAGCAGTTTAAGAGCGGGGGGGCTGCAAGAGACCCAGTACTTC. Its translation: CASSLRAGGLQETQYF.

This chain joins TRBV10-3 and TRBJ2-5; D not certain. Trimming left V 3 bases short and J 10 bases short, with 12 bases between. Germline loops: CDR1 ENHRY, CDR2 SYGVKD. The CDR3 has 12 amino acids. The CDR3 DNA sequence: TGTGCCATCAGTGAAAGCCGCGGAGACCAGTACTTC. Its translation is CAISESRGDQYF.

This clonotype was recorded a few times. The chain carries TRBV29-1 and TRBJ2-5, with 8 bases fitting TRBD2. Germline CDR1 reads SQVTM; CDR2 reads ANQGSEA. V gave up 5 bases and J gave up 2 bases; unmatched junction bases: 13. This CDR3 spans 16 amino acids. The DNA of the CDR3 is TGCAGCGTTATTTCTCCCGGGGGGGCGGGACAAGAGACCCAGTACTTC. Protein sequence: CSVISPGGAGQETQYF.

In this sample, this clonotype turned up a few times. This chain links TRBV21-1 with TRBJ2-1; whether TRBD1, the table's D call, matches the DNA was not checked. TRBV21-1 is labeled a pseudogene. This CDR3 comprises 17 residues. The CDR3 sequence is CASSKGRARGSYNEQFF. In DNA form, the CDR3 reads TGTGCCAGCAGCAAAGGGCGGGCGCGAGGCTCCTACAATGAGCAGTTCTTC.

This clonotype was observed a few times. The chain links TRBV12-3 or TRBV12-4 to TRBJ2-7; the D call may be TRBD1 or TRBD2 (6 bases each). The V end lost 7 bases, the J end lost 2 bases, and 18 bases lay between the germline ends. This CDR3 is 15 amino acids long. The chain's CDR3 is CASTRWGAIAYEQYF. CDR3 DNA: TGTGCCAGCACCCGATGGGGGGCGATCGCCTACGAGCAGTACTTC.

The rearrangement uses TRBV13 and TRBJ2-5, with D perhaps matching TRBD1 (5 bases). V was shortened by 0 bases and J by 11 bases, with 10 bases between the two germline ends. Germline values: CDR1 PRHDT, CDR2 FYEKMQ (reference sequence). The CDR3 is 12 residues long. As DNA, the CDR3 is TGTGCCAGCAGCTTAGGCCTCAGGGTTCAGTACTTC. It translates to CASSLGLRVQYF.

The chain uses TRBV7-8 and TRBJ2-1; 7 positions match TRBD2. The J call may be incorrect, as the DNA end agrees better with TRBJ2-7. This CDR3 comprises 15 residues. Germline CDR1 is SGHVS and CDR2 is FQNEAQ. CDR3 coding DNA: TGTGCCAGCAGCAGAAGCGGGGCGGGGTACAATGAGCAGTACTTC. This encodes CASSRSGAGYNEQYF.

This chain uses TRBV3-1 with TRBJ2-5, with 10 nucleotides matching TRBD1. J was trimmed by 5 bases and V by 5 bases; bases with no gene match: 8. This CDR3 spans 15 amino acids. The V gene's germline CDR1 is LGHDT and CDR2 YNNKEL (reference sequence). The CDR3 is CASSADRGLAETQYF. In DNA, the CDR3 is TGTGCCAGCAGCGCGGACAGGGGGTTGGCGGAGACCCAGTACTTC.

The chain uses TRBV12-3 or TRBV12-4 and TRBJ2-3; D gene unclear. The V and J ends lost 3 bases and 4 bases respectively, with 11 bases between them. The CDR3 totals 14 residues. The CDR3, as DNA: TGTGCCAGCAGTTTCAAGAGCCCCCCAGATACGCAGTATTTT. This translates into CASSFKSPPDTQYF.

This chain uses TRBV3-1 with TRBJ2-3; 11 nucleotides agree with TRBD2. J lost 5 bases, V lost 4 bases, and 8 bases had no gene match. The CDR3 extends over 16 amino acids. CDR1 is LGHDT, CDR2 YNNKEL, per germline (reference sequence). The CDR3 DNA follows: TGTGCCAGCAGCCTAGTAGCGGGGGGGCTCGGAGATACGCAGTATTTT. As protein: CASSLVAGGLGDTQYF.